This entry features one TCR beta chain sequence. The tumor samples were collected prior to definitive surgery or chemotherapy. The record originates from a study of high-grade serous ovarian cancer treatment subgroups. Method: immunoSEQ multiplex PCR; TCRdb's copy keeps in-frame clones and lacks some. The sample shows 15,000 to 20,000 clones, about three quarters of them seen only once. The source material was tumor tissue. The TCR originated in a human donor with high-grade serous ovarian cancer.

This CDR3 is CASSDSGGDNEQFF. CDR3 bases: TGTGCCAGCAGTGACTCGGGGGGTGACAATGAGCAGTTCTTC. This chain connects TRBV6-4 to TRBJ2-1; tentative D call: TRBD2 (6 bases). Looked up from germline, CDR1 is MRHNA and CDR2 is SNTAGT. This CDR3 is built from 14 residues. The V gene lost 0 bases and the J gene lost 5 bases, with 8 bases spanning the gap.